This T cell receptor (beta chain) was identified in a study of blood T cell repertoires in COVID-19. Study-level information: Italy, Spain and the United States were the sources of the convalescent and acute COVID-19 samples. The analysed material was cDNA or gDNA that came from T cells, B-cell-depleted T cells, or PBMCs.

This clone appeared a few times. The authors' processing: Amplification from reference gene primers served as the basis for estimated nucleated cell counts. Generated by immunoSEQ multiplex PCR, the TCRdb table keeps only in-frame clones and is missing some. V, J and clone size are those of that table, while D and trimming were read from the DNA. The table includes some 460,000 clones, nearly 90% detected once. The CDR3 has 13 residues. Germline V gene data show CDR1 as KGHSY and CDR2 as FQNENV. Trimming pared 5 bases from V and 6 bases from J, leaving 11 bases between. Assignment of participants to cohorts was predicated upon participant-reported clinical history.

This TCR was sampled from a woman under 30 with acute COVID-19. The sample was PBMCs or T cells enriched from blood (not recorded which). The chain recombines TRBV16 with TRBJ2-1; possible D gene TRBD1, 6 bases. CDR3 amino acids: CASSYQQGNEQFF. The CDR3 nucleotides are TGTGCCAGCAGCTATCAACAGGGCAATGAGCAGTTCTTC. Together with reference TRBV16 and TRBJ2-1, the CDR3 gives the full variable domain: GEEVAQTPKHLVRGEGQKAKLYCAPIKGHSYVFWYQQVLKNEFKFLISFQNENVFDETGMPKERFSAKCLPNSPCSLEIQATKLEDSAVYFCASSYQQGNEQFFGPGTRLTVL.